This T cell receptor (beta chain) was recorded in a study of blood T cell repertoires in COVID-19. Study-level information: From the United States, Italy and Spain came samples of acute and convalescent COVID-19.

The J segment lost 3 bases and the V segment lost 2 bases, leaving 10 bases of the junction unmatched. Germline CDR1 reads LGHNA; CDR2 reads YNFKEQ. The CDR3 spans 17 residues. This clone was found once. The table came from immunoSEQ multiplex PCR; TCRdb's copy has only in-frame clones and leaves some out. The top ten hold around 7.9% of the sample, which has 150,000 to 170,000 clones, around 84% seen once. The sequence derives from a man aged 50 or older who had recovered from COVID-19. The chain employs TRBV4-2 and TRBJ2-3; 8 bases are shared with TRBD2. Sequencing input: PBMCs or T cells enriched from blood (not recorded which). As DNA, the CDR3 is TGTGCCAGCAGCCAATCCCTCGGGGGGGCACGTACAGATACGCAGTATTTT. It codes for CASSQSLGGARTDTQYF.